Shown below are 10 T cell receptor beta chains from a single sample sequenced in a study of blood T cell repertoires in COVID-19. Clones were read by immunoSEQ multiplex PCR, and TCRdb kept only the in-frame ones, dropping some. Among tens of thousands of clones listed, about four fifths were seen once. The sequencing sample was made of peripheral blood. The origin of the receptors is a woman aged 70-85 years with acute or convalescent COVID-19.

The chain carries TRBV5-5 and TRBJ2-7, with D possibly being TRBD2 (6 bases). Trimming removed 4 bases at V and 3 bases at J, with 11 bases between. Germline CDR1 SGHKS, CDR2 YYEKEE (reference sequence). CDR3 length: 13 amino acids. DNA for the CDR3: TGTGCCAGCAGCCCGACGGGACTCTACGAGCAGTACTTC. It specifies CASSPTGLYEQYF.

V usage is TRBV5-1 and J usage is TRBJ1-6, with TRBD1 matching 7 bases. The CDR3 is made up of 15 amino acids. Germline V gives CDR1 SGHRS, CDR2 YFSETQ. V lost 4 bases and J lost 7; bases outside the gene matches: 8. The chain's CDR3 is CASSPVQGRNSPLHF. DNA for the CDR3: TGCGCCAGCAGCCCAGTACAGGGGCGGAATTCACCCCTCCACTTT.

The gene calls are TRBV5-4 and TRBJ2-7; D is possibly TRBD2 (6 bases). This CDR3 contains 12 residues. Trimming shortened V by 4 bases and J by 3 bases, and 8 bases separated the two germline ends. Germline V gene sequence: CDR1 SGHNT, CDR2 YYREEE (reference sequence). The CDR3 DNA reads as TGTGCCAGCAGCGTGCGGGACTACGAGCAGTACTTC. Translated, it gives CASSVRDYEQYF.

The CDR3 sequence: CASSGLSTGVHGELFF. The CDR3 DNA reads as TGCGCCAGCAGCGGCCTTAGTACAGGGGTTCACGGGGAGCTGTTTTTT. The V and J genes are TRBV5-1 and TRBJ2-2; 7 positions agree with TRBD1. Trimming cost V 4 bases and J 7 bases; bases outside gene matches: 13. The CDR3 has 16 residues. Germline CDR1 reads SGHRS; CDR2 reads YFSETQ.

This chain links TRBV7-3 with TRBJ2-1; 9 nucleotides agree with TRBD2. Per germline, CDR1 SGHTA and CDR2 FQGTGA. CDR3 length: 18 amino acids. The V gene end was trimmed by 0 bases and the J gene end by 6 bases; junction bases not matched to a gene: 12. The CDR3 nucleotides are TGTGCCAGCAGCTTAACCGGCGGGAGGGTACAGGGCTTCAATGAGCAGTTCTTC. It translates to CASSLTGGRVQGFNEQFF.

CDR3 DNA sequence: TGTGCCAGCAGTTTTAAGAGCCGCACTCAGCCCCAGCATTTT. Translating it yields CASSFKSRTQPQHF. This rearrangement joins TRBV28 to TRBJ1-5; no clear D. Germline V CDR1 and CDR2: MDHEN, SYDVKM. The CDR3 loop spans 14 amino acids. V was clipped by 3 bases and J by 6 bases, with 12 bases between them.

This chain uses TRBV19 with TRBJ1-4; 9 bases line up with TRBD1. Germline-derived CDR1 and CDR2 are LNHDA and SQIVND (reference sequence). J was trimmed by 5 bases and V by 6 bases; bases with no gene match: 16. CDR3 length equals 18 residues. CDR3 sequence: CASSGTGTPFNLNEKLFF. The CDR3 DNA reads TGTGCCAGTAGCGGGACAGGGACCCCCTTCAATCTAAATGAAAAACTGTTTTTT. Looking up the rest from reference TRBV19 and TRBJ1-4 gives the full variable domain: DGGITQSPKYLFRKEGQNVTLSCEQNLNHDAMYWYRQDPGQGLRLIYYSQIVNDFQKGDIAEGYSVSREKKESFPLTVTSAQKNPTAFYLCASSGTGTPFNLNEKLFFGSGTQLSVL.

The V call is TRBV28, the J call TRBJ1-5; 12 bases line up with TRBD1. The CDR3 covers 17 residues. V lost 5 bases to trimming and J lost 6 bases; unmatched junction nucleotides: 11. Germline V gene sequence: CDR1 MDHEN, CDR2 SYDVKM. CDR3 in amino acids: CASSPTWDRGLAQPQHF. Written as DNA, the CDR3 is TGTGCCAGCAGTCCTACGTGGGACAGGGGGCTGGCTCAGCCCCAGCATTTT.

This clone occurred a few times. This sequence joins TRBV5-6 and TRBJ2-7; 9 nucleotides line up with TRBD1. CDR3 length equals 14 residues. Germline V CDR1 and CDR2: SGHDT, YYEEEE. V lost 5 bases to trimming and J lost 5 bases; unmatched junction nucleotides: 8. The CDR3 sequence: CASRHDRGRDEQYF. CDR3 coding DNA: TGTGCCAGCAGGCACGACAGGGGGAGAGACGAGCAGTACTTC.

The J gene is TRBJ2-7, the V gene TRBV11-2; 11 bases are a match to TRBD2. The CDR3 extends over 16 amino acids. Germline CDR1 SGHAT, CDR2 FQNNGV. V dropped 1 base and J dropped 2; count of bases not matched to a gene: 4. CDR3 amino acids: CASSLGLAGRTYEQYF. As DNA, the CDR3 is TGTGCCAGCAGCTTAGGACTAGCGGGAAGAACCTACGAGCAGTACTTC.